The present T cell receptor (beta chain) was sequenced within a study of blood T cells in healthy people across ages. V was shortened by 10 bases and J by 1 base, with 14 bases between the two germline ends. CDR3 length equals 13 residues. The germline gives CDR1 MDHEN, CDR2 SYDVKM. For the second PCR, which ran for about 7 to 11 cycles, a sample-barcoded 5' primer and a J-beta primer mix were used. The authors tagged each cDNA molecule using a template-switch adaptor with 12 random nucleotides. TCRdb re-called the 5' RACE reads through MiXCR, storing one row per CDR3 protein. The sample holds approximately 1.5 million distinct CDR3 sequences, about 35% seen once.

V gene TRBV28 combines with J gene TRBJ2-7; possibly TRBD1 or TRBD2 for D (5 bases each). The specimen sequenced was blood. This clonotype was sampled from a woman in her 30s in good health. CDR3: CATEGQSSYEQYF. The CDR3 DNA sequence: TGTGCCACCGAGGGGCAGTCTTCCTACGAGCAGTACTTC.